Following are 14 T cell receptor beta chains from one sample sequenced in a study of cytomegalovirus exposure and HLA in healthy donors. The PCR employed 60 Vbeta primers together with 13 Jbeta primers. Profiling relied on immunoSEQ multiplex PCR, and the TCRdb table lists in-frame clones only, not all of them. The sample contains more than 150,000 clones, around 81% of which appear only once. Sequenced material: PBMCs. The receptors stem from a woman aged 18-29 years in good health and CMV-seropositive.

A note on this clone: One junction end disagrees with the germline gene, perhaps due to a read error. The chain has TRBV7-9 and TRBJ2-1; 10 bases map to TRBD2. The CDR3 contains 15 residues. Germline V gene sequence: CDR1 SEHNR, CDR2 FQNEAQ (reference sequence). The DNA for the CDR3 is TGTTCCAGCAGCTTCCCTAGCGGGGGTTACAATGAGCAGTTCTTC. Encoded protein: CSSSFPSGGYNEQFF.

This chain uses TRBV19 with TRBJ1-5, with a possible D match to TRBD1 (6 bases). V lost 5 bases to trimming and J lost 2 bases, with 13 bases between them. Germline values: CDR1 LNHDA, CDR2 SQIVND (reference sequence). This CDR3 comprises 15 residues. The CDR3 protein is CASSLQAGGNQPQHF. CDR3 bases: TGTGCCAGTAGTCTGCAGGCAGGGGGCAATCAGCCCCAGCATTTT.

This clone is a singleton in its sample. The chain joins TRBV4-3 to TRBJ1-2; TRBD1 matches at 7 bases. Germline assignment: CDR1 LGHNA and CDR2 YSLEER. V shed 4 bases and J 4 bases; nucleotides not matched to a gene: 3. The CDR3 extends over 13 amino acids. The CDR3 bases are TGCGCCAGCAGCCCGACAGGGTTCTATGGCTACACCTTC. It codes for CASSPTGFYGYTF.

V usage is TRBV9 and J usage is TRBJ2-2; 9 bases line up with TRBD1. The V segment lost 5 bases and the J segment 3 bases; nucleotides outside the gene matches: 2. The CDR3 runs to 14 residues. Germline V gene sequence: CDR1 SGDLS, CDR2 YYNGEE. The CDR3 DNA sequence: TGTGCCAGCAGAACAGGGGGCGACACCGGGGAGCTGTTTTTT. The encoded protein is CASRTGGDTGELFF.

The chain uses TRBV6-1 and TRBJ1-2; perhaps TRBD1 as D (5 bases). V was cut by 6 bases and J by 4 bases, with 9 bases left in between. The CDR3 loop spans 12 amino acids. CDR1 is MNHNS, CDR2 SASEGT, per germline. This CDR3 reads CASREGSYGYTF. CDR3 nucleotides: TGTGCCAGCAGGGAGGGGTCCTATGGCTACACCTTC.

This clone was counted a single time. The V and J genes are TRBV19 and TRBJ1-5; 8 bases are shared with TRBD1. Germline trimming cut 4 bases from V and 6 bases from J; bases unmatched to any gene: 8. The CDR3 length is 15 residues. CDR1 and CDR2 (germline): LNHDA, SQIVND (reference sequence). This chain's CDR3 is CASSTTGAGGQPQHF. CDR3 coding DNA: TGTGCCAGTAGTACGACAGGGGCAGGAGGTCAGCCCCAGCATTTT.

V gene TRBV7-9 combines with J gene TRBJ1-4; 7 nucleotides align to TRBD1. Germline values: CDR1 SEHNR, CDR2 FQNEAQ (reference sequence). The CDR3 length is 15 residues. J gave up 3 bases and V 5 bases, and 6 bases lay outside the gene matches. CDR3 in DNA: TGTGCCAGCAGCAGCCCGACAGGGCCTAATGAAAAACTGTTTTTT. It encodes CASSSPTGPNEKLFF.

The chain joins TRBV4-3 to TRBJ1-3; D remains unclear. From germline, CDR1 is LGHNA and CDR2 YSLEER. The CDR3 has 15 amino acids. V was pared by 3 bases and J by 0 bases, with 9 bases between. The CDR3 DNA reads TGCGCCAGCAGCCAGGTACATTTCTCTGGAAACACCATATATTTT. It specifies CASSQVHFSGNTIYF.

This chain's CDR3 is CASSERDTRVNTIYF. CDR3 nucleotides: TGTGCCAGCAGCGAACGGGACACAAGAGTTAACACCATATATTTT. The rearrangement links TRBV9 to TRBJ1-3; the D gene is possibly TRBD1 (6 bases). The CDR3 is 15 amino acids. Germline lookup yields CDR1 SGDLS and CDR2 YYNGEE. Trimming shortened V by 3 bases and J by 7 bases, and 17 bases separated the two germline ends. Based on the CDR3 plus reference TRBV9 and TRBJ1-3, the full variable domain is DSGVTQTPKHLITATGQRVTLRCSPRSGDLSVYWYQQSLDQGLQFLIQYYNGEERAKGNILERFSAQQFPDLHSELNLSSLELGDSALYFCASSERDTRVNTIYFGEGSWLTVV.

The chain uses TRBV27 and TRBJ1-5; a possible D gene is TRBD1 (6 bases). The CDR3 has 14 amino acids. V was pared by 7 bases and J by 6 bases, with 16 bases between. CDR1 MNHEY and CDR2 SMNVEV come from the germline V gene (reference sequence). The CDR3, as DNA: TGTGCCAGCATTCGGGAAACAGGGAGTCAGCCCCAGCATTTT. Translated, it gives CASIRETGSQPQHF.

V gene TRBV2 combines with J gene TRBJ1-1; 10 bases align to TRBD1. This CDR3 comprises 16 residues. CDR1 and CDR2 (germline): SNHLY, FYNNEI. V was clipped by 0 bases and J by 7 bases; unmatched bases: 8. DNA of the CDR3: TGTGCCAGCAGTGAAGCCCTTTCTGACAGGGGGCTTGAAGCTTTCTTT. Translation: CASSEALSDRGLEAFF.

This clone has just a few counts. The chain couples TRBV11-3 to TRBJ1-6; 10 bases fit TRBD1. Germline CDR1 reads SGHNT; CDR2 reads YENEEA. J lost 11 bases, V lost 5 bases, and 12 bases had no gene match. CDR3 length: 16 residues. DNA of the CDR3: TGTGCCAGCAGCGCAACCGGGACAGGGGCACCCACACCCCTCCACTTT. This gives the protein CASSATGTGAPTPLHF.

The chain uses TRBV6-6 and TRBJ2-3; a weak D match, TRBD2 (5 bases). CDR1 is MNHNY and CDR2 is SVGAGI in the germline V gene (reference sequence). The V gene lost 5 bases and the J gene lost 3 bases, with 9 bases spanning the gap. The CDR3 covers 13 residues. The CDR3 sequence is CASSPGLTDTQYF. CDR3 bases: TGTGCCAGCAGTCCCGGACTGACAGATACGCAGTATTTT.

The rearrangement links TRBV11-2 to TRBJ2-7; 9 bases match TRBD1. This CDR3 comprises 15 residues. J was trimmed by 5 bases and V by 6 bases; bases with no gene match: 11. The germline gives CDR1 SGHAT, CDR2 FQNNGV. The CDR3 DNA follows: TGTGCCAGCAGTTCCCCCGGGACAGGGTATCACGAGCAGTACTTC. Translated: CASSSPGTGYHEQYF.